These T cell receptor beta chains were read from a single sample in a study of a mutant IDH1 vaccine in newly diagnosed glioma. These TCRs are of unknown antigen specificity. This table comes from immunoSEQ multiplex PCR, and its TCRdb copy is limited to in-frame clones, with some not included. The data show roughly 72,000 clones, 75% to 95% seen once. Sequenced material: PBMCs, taken from a glioma patient whose treatment included an IDH1 peptide vaccine. All receptors come from a woman between 50 and 59 years old with glioma. Each CDR3 is given with its conserved first and last residue. Fields, in order: J gene, clone size, CDR3 length, D gene, V gene, CDR3 protein, CDR3 DNA. A D gene is named only where the DNA matches it firmly. Rows may omit the clone size; those that give it use once, few, many or a size class.

J gene: TRBJ2-7; clone size: NA; CDR3 length: 12; D gene: NA; V gene: TRBV4-1; CDR3 protein: CASSHVAREQYF; CDR3 DNA: TGCGCCAGCAGCCATGTAGCCCGGGAGCAGTACTTC
J gene: TRBJ2-7; clone size: NA; CDR3 length: 15; D gene: NA; V gene: TRBV7-9; CDR3 protein: CASSIEGRGSYEQYF; CDR3 DNA: TGTGCCAGCAGCATCGAAGGACGGGGCTCCTACGAGCAGTACTTC
J gene: TRBJ1-1; clone size: NA; CDR3 length: 15; D gene: NA; V gene: TRBV19; CDR3 protein: CASSIGRGERTEAFF; CDR3 DNA: TGTGCCAGTAGTATAGGGCGGGGTGAGCGCACTGAAGCTTTCTTT
J gene: TRBJ1-5; clone size: NA; CDR3 length: 19; D gene: NA; V gene: TRBV27; CDR3 protein: CASSLYGGFESRNHQPQHF; CDR3 DNA: TGTGCCAGCAGTTTATACGGGGGATTCGAATCCCGAAATCATCAGCCCCAGCATTTT
J gene: TRBJ1-2; clone size: once; CDR3 length: 16; D gene: TRBD1; V gene: TRBV28; CDR3 protein: CASSAKLPGQGGGYTF; CDR3 DNA: TGTGCCAGCAGTGCCAAACTCCCGGGACAGGGGGGCGGCTACACCTTC
J gene: TRBJ1-5; clone size: NA; CDR3 length: 19; D gene: NA; V gene: TRBV7-8; CDR3 protein: CASSLGVGRASFSNQPQHF; CDR3 DNA: TGTGCCAGCAGCTTAGGGGTCGGGCGCGCTTCTTTTAGCAATCAGCCCCAGCATTTT
J gene: TRBJ1-5; clone size: NA; CDR3 length: 14; D gene: TRBD1; V gene: TRBV5-6; CDR3 protein: CASSVGDSIQPQHF; CDR3 DNA: TGTGCCAGCAGCGTGGGGGACAGTATTCAGCCCCAGCATTTT
J gene: TRBJ2-1; clone size: NA; CDR3 length: 11; D gene: TRBD1; V gene: TRBV6-1; CDR3 protein: CASSLDRETFF; CDR3 DNA: TGTGCCAGCAGTCTGGACAGGGAAACGTTCTTC
J gene: TRBJ1-5; clone size: NA; CDR3 length: 16; D gene: NA; V gene: TRBV19; CDR3 protein: CASSKAQGPLNQPQHF; CDR3 DNA: TGTGCCAGTAGTAAAGCCCAGGGACCTCTGAATCAGCCCCAGCATTTT
J gene: TRBJ1-2; clone size: once; CDR3 length: 11; D gene: NA; V gene: TRBV18; CDR3 protein: CASSTAWGYTF; CDR3 DNA: TGTGCCAGCTCAACCGCTTGGGGCTACACCTTC
J gene: TRBJ2-7; clone size: NA; CDR3 length: 12; D gene: NA; V gene: TRBV6-1; CDR3 protein: CASSIPVYEQYF; CDR3 DNA: TGTGCCAGCAGTATACCGGTCTACGAGCAGTACTTC
J gene: TRBJ2-1; clone size: NA; CDR3 length: 15; D gene: NA; V gene: TRBV6-5; CDR3 protein: CASSYSSLWANEQFF; CDR3 DNA: TGTGCCAGCAGTTACTCGTCCCTGTGGGCCAATGAGCAGTTCTTC
J gene: TRBJ1-2; clone size: NA; CDR3 length: 15; D gene: NA; V gene: TRBV4-2; CDR3 protein: CASSQDQQGSYGYTF; CDR3 DNA: TGTGCCAGCAGCCAAGATCAGCAGGGTAGCTATGGCTACACCTTC
J gene: TRBJ1-5; clone size: NA; CDR3 length: 19; D gene: TRBD1; V gene: TRBV11-2; CDR3 protein: CASSLGYYGTGGNNQPQHF; CDR3 DNA: TGTGCCAGCAGCTTAGGCTATTACGGAACAGGGGGGAACAATCAGCCCCAGCATTTT
J gene: TRBJ1-2; clone size: NA; CDR3 length: 15; D gene: NA; V gene: TRBV18; CDR3 protein: CASSPPSTGNYGYTF; CDR3 DNA: TGTGCCAGCTCACCACCCTCGACGGGAAACTATGGCTACACCTTC
J gene: TRBJ1-2; clone size: NA; CDR3 length: 13; D gene: TRBD1; V gene: TRBV27; CDR3 protein: CASSATGYYGYTF; CDR3 DNA: TGTGCCAGCAGTGCGACAGGGTACTATGGCTACACCTTC